This T cell receptor beta chain was documented in a study of T-cell memory formation after mild COVID-19. The CDR3 is 18 amino acids. Germline CDR1 SGHTA, CDR2 FQGNSA. V lost 5 bases and J 0 bases, leaving 22 bases between the germline ends. TCRdb re-analysed the 5' RACE reads in MiXCR, keeping a single row per CDR3 protein. This sample has fewer than 350,000 distinct CDR3 sequences, with roughly 15% found just once. Sample: PBMCs or a T cell subset sorted from them (not recorded which). The source of this sequence is a man aged 18 to 29 who had mild COVID-19 (a few samples of this study predate the infection). Cell type and time point are not known. This chain uses TRBV7-2 with TRBJ1-2; possible D gene TRBD1, 5 bases. CDR3 DNA sequence: TGTGCCAGCAGCAAAAGCGCGGTTCCGACAGACGCTAACTATGGCTACACCTTC. This encodes CASSKSAVPTDANYGYTF.